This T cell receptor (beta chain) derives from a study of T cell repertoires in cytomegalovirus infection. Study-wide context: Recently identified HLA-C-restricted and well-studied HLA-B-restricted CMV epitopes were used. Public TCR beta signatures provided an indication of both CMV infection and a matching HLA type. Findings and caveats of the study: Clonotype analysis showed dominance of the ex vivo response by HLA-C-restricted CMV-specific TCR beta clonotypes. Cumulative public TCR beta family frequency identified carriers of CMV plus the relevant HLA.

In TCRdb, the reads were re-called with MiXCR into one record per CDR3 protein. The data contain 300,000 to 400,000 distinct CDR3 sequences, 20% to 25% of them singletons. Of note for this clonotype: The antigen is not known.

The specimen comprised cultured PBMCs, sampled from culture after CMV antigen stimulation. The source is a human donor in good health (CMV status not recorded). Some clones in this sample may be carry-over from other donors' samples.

The CDR3 nucleotides are TGCGCCAGCAGCGGGTCCGGGACAGGGAAGGCGTATGGCTACACCTTC. Translation gives CASSGSGTGKAYGYTF. The rearrangement uses TRBV4-1 and TRBJ1-2; the match to TRBD1 covers 9 bases. J lost 5 bases, V lost 5 bases, and 12 bases had no gene match. The CDR3 runs to 16 residues. Germline-derived CDR1 and CDR2 are MGHRA and YSYEKL.